This TCR beta chain was identified in a study of monozygotic twins with inflammatory bowel disease. Used for each TCR library was approximately 3.5 ug of total RNA. TCRdb re-called the 5' RACE reads and catalogs CDR3 proteins one per entry, DNA excluded. The sample table sets out around 370,000 distinct CDR3 sequences. With respect to this clonotype: The antigen is not known.

CDR3 length: 13 residues. Overall study findings and caveats: Those with IBD had lower TCRbeta diversity (inverse Simpson) than their healthy co-twins did. Concordant and discordant twins showed no difference in repertoire similarity, possibly from limited power.

The receptor's source is a human donor with ulcerative colitis or Crohn's disease, or a healthy co-twin of an affected twin (not recorded which). J is TRBJ1-4 and V is TRBV12-3 or TRBV12-4; lacking DNA, the TRBD1 call made by TCRdb goes unchecked. Sequencing was performed on blood. CDR3 protein: CASSLRGREKLFF.